The 22 T cell receptor beta chains below were found in one sample sequenced in a study of Graves' ophthalmopathy and Graves' hyperthyroidism. CDR3 regions of TCR beta were amplified from RNA transcripts. RT-PCR in the first round used HTBI primers; a second-round multiplex PCR followed. TCRdb re-analysed the multiplex PCR reads in MiXCR, keeping a single row per CDR3 protein. The sample has roughly 1.1 million distinct CDR3 sequences; about 35% are singletons. Source material: peripheral blood or thyroid tissue (not recorded which). The receptor source for this set is an adult man with Graves' hyperthyroidism.

The sample holds many counts of this clonotype. The V gene is TRBV11-2, the J gene TRBJ1-5, with D unclear. V was clipped by 1 base and J by 0 bases, with 7 bases between them. CDR1 is SGHAT, CDR2 FQNNGV, per germline. The CDR3 is 15 amino acids. The CDR3 coding sequence is TGTGCCAGCAGCTTAGTAACGGGTAGCAATCAGCCCCAGCATTTT. Translation gives CASSLVTGSNQPQHF.

The V call is TRBV3-1, the J call TRBJ1-1; 9 nucleotides agree with TRBD1. Germline V lookup: CDR1 LGHDT, CDR2 YNNKEL (reference sequence). The CDR3 has 16 amino acids. The J segment lost 0 bases and the V segment lost 5 bases, leaving 7 bases of the junction unmatched. The CDR3 protein is CASSFGQGTMNTEAFF. CDR3 bases: TGTGCCAGCAGCTTCGGACAGGGGACCATGAACACTGAAGCTTTCTTT. Full variable domain (missing parts from reference TRBV3-1 and TRBJ1-1): DTAVSQTPKYLVTQMGNDKSIKCEQNLGHDTMYWYKQDSKKFLKIMFSYNNKELIINETVPNRFSPKSPDKAHLNLHINSLELGDSAVYFCASSFGQGTMNTEAFFGQGTRLTVV.

This clonotype has just a few counts. The chain combines TRBV12-3 or TRBV12-4 with TRBJ1-5; maybe TRBD1 (6 bases). The CDR3 covers 19 residues. With 5 bases removed from V and 0 bases from J, the gap between germline ends came to 23 bases. CDR3 bases: TGTGCCAGCAGTGCATGGACGGGGGGCCCAGTCTATAGCAATCAGCCCCAGCATTTT. It translates to CASSAWTGGPVYSNQPQHF.

This clonotype came up once. One end of the junction fails to match germline, which may point to a read error. The chain carries TRBV10-2 and TRBJ1-5; weak D call: TRBD1 (6 bases). The CDR3 covers 13 residues. In germline, CDR1 is WSHSY, CDR2 SAAADI. The CDR3 spells CAGSVGTSQPQHF. The CDR3 DNA reads TGTGCCGGCAGTGTAGGGACAAGCCAGCCCCAGCATTTT.

The sample holds many counts of this clonotype. The CDR3 nucleotides are TGCAGCGTTGAGGGGACAGGGGGCTCGAGACTAGCGGGCAACGAGCAGTACTTC. Its protein product is CSVEGTGGSRLAGNEQYF. The rearrangement uses TRBV29-1 and TRBJ2-7, with TRBD1 matching over 12 bases. With 3 bases clipped from V and 5 bases from J, the junction kept 17 bases outside the gene matches. This CDR3 contains 18 residues. Per germline, CDR1 SQVTM and CDR2 ANQGSEA.

Turning to this clonotype: This may be a read error: a much more frequent sequence differs by one nucleotide. The rearrangement joins TRBV10-1 to TRBJ2-7; tentative D call: TRBD2 (6 bases). The CDR3 length is 14 residues. CDR1 is WNHNN, CDR2 SYGVQD, per germline (reference sequence). The CDR3 loop is CASSLSTSTYEQYF. The CDR3 DNA reads as TGTGCCAGCAGCTTATCCACTAGCACCTACGAGCAGTACTTC.

The gene calls are TRBV12-3 or TRBV12-4 and TRBJ2-5, with D perhaps matching TRBD2 (7 bases). Trimming stripped 3 bases from V and 3 bases from J, with 20 bases between. This CDR3 is 17 amino acids long. CDR3 sequence reads: CASSLGFRGGAKETQYF. DNA of the CDR3: TGTGCCAGCAGTTTGGGGTTCAGGGGAGGGGCGAAAGAGACCCAGTACTTC.

A few counts support this clonotype. This rearrangement joins TRBV7-2 to TRBJ1-4; D may be TRBD1 (5 bases). Trimming took off 5 bases at V and 5 bases at J, with 15 bases between the two ends. This CDR3 is built from 15 residues. Germline V CDR1 and CDR2: SGHTA, FQGNSA. CDR3 DNA: TGTGCCAGCAGCCGCGGGACGCAAAAGAATGAAAAACTGTTTTTT. As protein: CASSRGTQKNEKLFF.

This clonotype was observed many times. The chain couples TRBV20-1 to TRBJ1-6; D uncertain. Germline loops: CDR1 DFQATT, CDR2 SNEGSKA (reference sequence). This CDR3 comprises 13 residues. V was shortened by 5 bases and J by 4 bases, with 9 bases between the two germline ends. The CDR3 nucleotides read TGCAGTGCTGGAGGGCGTTATAATTCACCCCTCCACTTT. This sequence encodes CSAGGRYNSPLHF.

The V and J genes are TRBV10-3 and TRBJ2-5, with 7 bases aligning to TRBD1. Losses at the gene ends were 0 bases for V and 6 bases for J; bases not matched to a gene: 7. This CDR3 has 15 residues. CDR1 and CDR2 (germline): ENHRY, SYGVKD. The CDR3 region is CAISESGQVGKTQYF. CDR3 bases: TGTGCCATCAGTGAGTCCGGACAGGTTGGGAAGACCCAGTACTTC.

With respect to this clonotype: The junction shows a germline mismatch at one end, possibly a read error. The V and J genes are TRBV2 and TRBJ2-6, with TRBD1 identical over 8 bases. CDR3 length equals 10 residues. CDR1 is SNHLY, CDR2 FYNNEI, per germline. Here the CDR3 reads CASSEGTGPF. The DNA for the CDR3 is TGTGCCAGCAGTGAAGGGACAGGGCCCTTC.

Many counts were recorded for this clonotype. The rearrangement uses TRBV7-9 and TRBJ2-5; D remains ambiguous. V gave up 7 bases and J gave up 4 bases, with 10 bases separating them. This CDR3 region has 12 residues. The germline CDR1 and CDR2 sequences are SEHNR and FQNEAQ (reference sequence). CDR3 residues: CASTENPETQYF. The CDR3 region has the DNA TGTGCCAGCACAGAAAACCCAGAGACCCAGTACTTC.

This clonotype was seen a handful of times. The CDR3 bases are TGTGCCAGCAGCTCCTCGAAAGAGACAGGGGAAAACACTGAAGCTTTCTTT. Protein: CASSSSKETGENTEAFF. The V call is TRBV13, the J call TRBJ1-1; 8 bases align to TRBD1. CDR3 length: 17 residues. The junction had 12 bases not matched to a gene; V was cut back by 4 bases and J by 2 bases. Germline assignment: CDR1 PRHDT and CDR2 FYEKMQ (reference sequence).

This clonotype was detected only a few times. The V gene is TRBV20-1, the J gene TRBJ1-4; D call uncertain. Germline-derived CDR1 and CDR2 are DFQATT and SNEGSKA (reference sequence). Between the trimmed V and J ends, which lost 3 bases and 7 bases, there was a span of 18 bases. The CDR3 covers 15 residues. The DNA of the CDR3 is TGCAGTGCTAGTAGTGGGGTCGCTTGGAGTGAAAAACTGTTTTTT. It translates to CSASSGVAWSEKLFF.

This clonotype was observed a single time. The chain has TRBV5-8 and TRBJ2-7; 7 positions agree with TRBD1. Germline values: CDR1 SGHTS, CDR2 YDEGEE. This CDR3 region has 14 residues. Unmatched junction bases numbered 11, after V lost 6 bases and J lost 5 bases. The CDR3 sequence: CASKTQGIIHEQYF. As DNA, the CDR3 is TGTGCCAGCAAAACACAGGGGATAATCCACGAGCAGTACTTC.

This clonotype was detected ten times or more. This rearrangement joins TRBV20-1 to TRBJ1-3; D is unresolved. This CDR3 contains 10 residues. Germline assignment: CDR1 DFQATT and CDR2 SNEGSKA (reference sequence). V shed 8 bases and J shed 1 base, with 3 bases lying between them. The CDR3 DNA follows: TGCAGTCCTTCTGGAAACACCATATATTTT. This codes for CSPSGNTIYF.

This clonotype was recorded at least ten times. The CDR3 coding sequence is TGCAGTGCTAGAGATCCGGACAGGGCTAAGCCTAGCTTTTCCTACGAGCAGTACTTC. It specifies CSARDPDRAKPSFSYEQYF. This chain uses TRBV20-1 with TRBJ2-7; 8 positions match TRBD1. The CDR3 totals 19 residues. CDR1 and CDR2 from the germline V gene are DFQATT and SNEGSKA (reference sequence). The J segment lost 1 base and the V segment lost 0 bases, leaving 17 bases of the junction unmatched.

The chain employs TRBV7-2 and TRBJ2-7; the D gene is possibly TRBD1 (5 bases). The length of the CDR3 is 16 residues. Germline V CDR1 and CDR2: SGHTA, FQGNSA. The V end was cut by 6 bases, the J end by 4 bases, with 22 bases between. This chain's CDR3 is CASSALSRTPPYEQYF. The CDR3 DNA follows: TGTGCCAGCAGTGCCCTCTCGAGGACACCACCTTACGAGCAGTACTTC.

This rearrangement joins TRBV12-3 or TRBV12-4 to TRBJ2-2; D not certain. This CDR3 comprises 15 residues. The V and J ends lost 0 bases and 5 bases respectively, with 10 bases between them. The CDR3 sequence: CASSLARFRTGELFF. Written as DNA, the CDR3 is TGTGCCAGCAGTTTAGCGCGTTTTCGGACCGGGGAGCTGTTTTTT.

This rearrangement joins TRBV20-1 to TRBJ2-7; D is perhaps TRBD2 (5 bases). Trimming took 3 bases from V and 0 from J, leaving 12 bases between them. The CDR3 is made up of 14 amino acids. CDR1 DFQATT and CDR2 SNEGSKA come from the germline V gene (reference sequence). The DNA of the CDR3 is TGCAGTGCTAGTCTCGGGGATTTCTCCTACGAGCAGTACTTC. Its protein product is CSASLGDFSYEQYF.

As DNA, the CDR3 is TGTGCCAGCAGCACCCCAGGGTCCGATAATTCACCCCTCCACTTT. It is translated as CASSTPGSDNSPLHF. This chain joins TRBV7-6 and TRBJ1-6; perhaps TRBD1 as D (5 bases). Trimming pared 5 bases from V and 5 bases from J, leaving 13 bases between. The CDR3 has 15 residues. Germline-derived CDR1 and CDR2 are SGHVS and FNYEAQ.

In this sample, this clonotype turned up many times. V is TRBV7-2 and J is TRBJ1-1; TRBD1 matches at 7 bases. The CDR3 has 14 amino acids. The germline CDR1 and CDR2 sequences are SGHTA and FQGNSA. Unmatched junction bases numbered 9, after V lost 5 bases and J lost 6 bases. CDR3 nucleotide sequence: TGTGCCAGCAGCCCATCAGGGGGGATCCCTGAAGCTTTCTTT. Translation: CASSPSGGIPEAFF.